A selection of T cell receptor beta chains follows, all from one sample in a study of a mutant IDH1 vaccine in newly diagnosed glioma. Antigens of these TCRs are unknown. TCRdb's table, derived via immunoSEQ multiplex PCR, lists solely in-frame clones and lacks some. Of 60,000 to 65,000 clones in the sample, 80% to 85% were seen once. The sample was PBMCs, taken from a glioma patient whose treatment included an IDH1 peptide vaccine. Receptors were obtained from a man aged 25 to 40 with glioma. The CDR3 runs from the conserved cysteine through the conserved F or W. D genes are given only for firm matches. For some rows the clone size is stated as once, few or many, or as a class when expanded; others skip it.

j_gene,abundance,v_gene,d_gene,CDR3nt,CDR3aa
TRBJ2-2,.,TRBV7-9,.,TGTGCCAGCAGCCCCTATGAACAGGGATCCGGGGAGCTGTTTTTT,CASSPYEQGSGELFF
TRBJ2-7,.,TRBV7-8,.,TGTGCCAGCAGTTCTAGGGACTTGGGGACCTACGAACAGTACTTC,CASSSRDLGTYEQYF
TRBJ1-2,.,TRBV11-2,TRBD1,TGTGCCAGCAGCTTGGGACAGGGGATATATGGCTACACCTTC,CASSLGQGIYGYTF
TRBJ2-2,.,TRBV5-5,.,TGTGCCAGCAGCCCCGTGGCAGGAAACACCGGGGAGCTGTTTTTT,CASSPVAGNTGELFF
TRBJ2-1,.,TRBV27,TRBD2,TGTGCCAGCAGTTCCCGGACTAGCGGGGGCCTCGCGAAGCAGTTCTTC,CASSSRTSGGLAKQFF
TRBJ1-1,.,TRBV19,.,TGTGCCAGTAGTAGCCTAACAGGGAACCAGAACTATGAAGCTTTCTTT,CASSSLTGNQNYEAFF
TRBJ1-2,.,TRBV5-6,TRBD1,TGTGCCAGCAGCCCACCTACAGGGGAGCACTATGGCTACACCTTC,CASSPPTGEHYGYTF
TRBJ1-4,.,TRBV15,.,TGTGCCACCAGCGACCGGGACGCTGAAGAAAAACTGTTTTTT,CATSDRDAEEKLFF
TRBJ2-3,.,TRBV7-6,TRBD1,TGTGCCAGCAGCTTACGAGGGGGCGAAACAGATACGCAGTATTTT,CASSLRGGETDTQYF
TRBJ2-3,.,TRBV5-1,TRBD1,TGCGCCAGCAGCCTAAAGCCGGGACAGAACCCGGATACGCAGTATTTT,CASSLKPGQNPDTQYF
TRBJ2-5,.,TRBV20-1,TRBD1,TGCAGTGCTAGAGATCAAAGGGGGCGAGACTTC,CSARDQRGRDF
TRBJ2-1,.,TRBV7-9,.,TGTGCCAGCAGCTTAGACATATACAATGAGCAGTTCTTC,CASSLDIYNEQFF
TRBJ1-1,few,TRBV5-1,.,TGCGCCAGCAGCGGGGGACAGAACACTGAAGCTTTCTTT,CASSGGQNTEAFF
TRBJ2-5,.,TRBV5-1,TRBD2,TGCGCCAGCAGCTTAGGGACTAGCGGGCAAGAGACCCAGTACTTC,CASSLGTSGQETQYF
TRBJ1-1,few,TRBV19,TRBD1,TGTGCCAGTAGGATGGGACAGGGAAGGACTGAAGCTTTCTTT,CASRMGQGRTEAFF
TRBJ1-2,.,TRBV19,.,TGTGCCAGTAGAACAGGGAACTATTTGGGCTACACCTTC,CASRTGNYLGYTF
TRBJ1-6,.,TRBV28,.,TGTGCCAGCAGTTTATCGGGGATCATAGGGGGGAGCTCCTATAATTCACCCCTCCACTTT,CASSLSGIIGGSSYNSPLHF
TRBJ1-6,.,TRBV6-6,.,TGTGCCAGCAGTTCAACCCAGAACGCCTATAATTCACCCCTCCACTTT,CASSSTQNAYNSPLHF
TRBJ1-5,.,TRBV7-2,TRBD1,TGTGCCAGCAGCCCCAGACAGGGAAGTCAGCCCCAGCATTTT,CASSPRQGSQPQHF
TRBJ2-6,.,TRBV29-1,.,TGCAGCGTTGAAGGGGGGGCTGCCAACGTCCTGACTTTC,CSVEGGAANVLTF
TRBJ2-3,.,TRBV15,.,TGTGCCACCAGCCCGGACAGACTATGGTCGGATACGCAGTATTTT,CATSPDRLWSDTQYF
TRBJ2-1,.,TRBV18,.,TGTGCCAGCTCACCACAAAACCCCTCAAGAGAGCAGTTCTTC,CASSPQNPSREQFF
TRBJ2-3,.,TRBV28,.,TGTGCCAGCAGCACCTACCAAGGGACGCTCACAGATACGCAGTATTTT,CASSTYQGTLTDTQYF
TRBJ1-1,.,TRBV11-2,.,TGTGCCAGCATCAAACCAAACCAGGGGCCGAAGGCTGAAGCTTTCTTT,CASIKPNQGPKAEAFF
TRBJ1-1,.,TRBV19,.,TGTGCCAGTAGTATTTCAGGATATGAAGCTTTCTTT,CASSISGYEAFF
TRBJ2-6,once,TRBV30,.,TGTGCCTGGAGTGTAAAGGGAACTGGGGCCAACGTCCTGACTTTC,CAWSVKGTGANVLTF
TRBJ1-2,.,TRBV4-2,.,TGTGCCAGCAGCCAAGAGCCAACAGGGCTTAACTATGGCTACACCTTC,CASSQEPTGLNYGYTF
TRBJ2-4,once,TRBV20-1,.,TGCAGTGCTAACAGGAGGGACATTCAGTACTTC,CSANRRDIQYF
TRBJ2-7,.,TRBV5-4,.,TGTGCCAGCAGCTCGACCGGGACGAACTACGAGCAGTACTTC,CASSSTGTNYEQYF
TRBJ1-2,.,TRBV6-1,.,TGTGCCAGCAGTGAAGGGTGGAGGACCAACTATGGCTACACCTTC,CASSEGWRTNYGYTF
TRBJ2-7,.,TRBV6-1,TRBD1,TGTGCCAGCAGTACCCGGGACAGGGGGTCCTACGAGCAGTACTTC,CASSTRDRGSYEQYF
TRBJ1-2,.,TRBV7-2,TRBD1,TGTGCCAGCAGCCCGGGACAGGGATGGGGCTACACCTTC,CASSPGQGWGYTF
TRBJ2-3,few,TRBV10-1,.,TGCGCCAGCAGTGCCTTGCAGGCTAGCACAGATACGCAGTATTTT,CASSALQASTDTQYF
TRBJ1-1,few,TRBV28,.,TGTGCCAGCTTAAAAGTGAACACTGAAGCTTTCTTT,CASLKVNTEAFF
TRBJ2-7,.,TRBV2,TRBD2,TGTGCCAGCAGTCCCCGACACGGGACTAGAGCTGACGAGCAGTACTTC,CASSPRHGTRADEQYF
TRBJ2-1,once,TRBV15,TRBD1,TGTGCCACCAGCAGATCAACCGGGACAGGGGGAAATGAGCAGTTCTTC,CATSRSTGTGGNEQFF
TRBJ1-2,once,TRBV28,.,TGTGCCAGCAGTTTAGACAGACGGAATGGCTACACCTTC,CASSLDRRNGYTF
TRBJ1-1,.,TRBV10-2,TRBD1,TGCGCCAGCAGTACACCGGGACAGGGGGCCTTTGTCACTGAAGCTTTCTTT,CASSTPGQGAFVTEAFF
TRBJ2-7,.,TRBV30,TRBD1,TGTGCCTGGAGTGCCCTGCAGGGGGCACTATACGAGCAGTACTTC,CAWSALQGALYEQYF
TRBJ2-5,.,TRBV10-2,TRBD2,TGCGCCAGCAGTGACGGGGGGGGCGACGAGACCCAGTACTTC,CASSDGGGDETQYF
TRBJ2-7,.,TRBV6-1,TRBD1,TGTGCCAGCAGTGAAAAAGGGACAGGGGGCTACGAGCAGTACTTC,CASSEKGTGGYEQYF
TRBJ1-1,.,TRBV16,.,TGTGCCAGCAGCCCCGGAGTAGGGGTTGCGTTGAACACTGAAGCTTTCTTT,CASSPGVGVALNTEAFF
TRBJ1-6,.,TRBV10-2,.,TGCGCCAGCAGTGGCCAGGACGGAAACTCCTATAATTCACCCCTCCACTTT,CASSGQDGNSYNSPLHF
TRBJ2-5,.,TRBV11-2,.,TGTGCCAGCAGCTTATTTTCAGGGGAAGAGACCCAGTACTTC,CASSLFSGEETQYF
TRBJ1-1,.,TRBV15,TRBD1,TGTGCCACCAGCAGAAACTCCGAGGGGGCCACTGAAGCTTTCTTT,CATSRNSEGATEAFF
TRBJ2-2,.,TRBV5-4,TRBD2,TGTGCCAGCAGCTCAACCAACCTAGCGGGGGGGCCCACCGGGGAGCTGTTTTTT,CASSSTNLAGGPTGELFF
TRBJ2-5,.,TRBV5-6,TRBD1,TGTGCCAGCAGAACCGGGACAGGGGGCCTGGAGACCCAGTACTTC,CASRTGTGGLETQYF
TRBJ1-1,.,TRBV19,.,TGTGCCAGTAGTGTTCCGACGCCTGAAGCTTTCTTT,CASSVPTPEAFF
TRBJ2-7,.,TRBV25-1,.,TGTGCCAGCAGTAGAACTACAGCATACGAGCAGTACTTC,CASSRTTAYEQYF
TRBJ2-7,.,TRBV15,.,TGTGCCACCCGTCGTACTGCGTCCTACGAGCAGTACTTC,CATRRTASYEQYF
TRBJ2-1,.,TRBV7-2,.,TGTGCCAGCAGCTTCCAGGGGCGATACAATGAGCAGTTCTTC,CASSFQGRYNEQFF
TRBJ2-3,.,TRBV10-1,TRBD2,TGCGCCAGCACCGCCCTAGCGGGGGGGACCACAGATACGCAGTATTTT,CASTALAGGTTDTQYF
TRBJ2-7,.,TRBV6-5,.,TGTGCCAGCAGCCAGACCTACGAGCAGTACTTC,CASSQTYEQYF
TRBJ1-2,.,TRBV6-6,.,TGTGCCAGCAGTTACTCGACGTGGGGGGCAAGCTATGGCTACACCTTC,CASSYSTWGASYGYTF
TRBJ1-3,.,TRBV2,.,TGTGCCAGCACCTTGGACCTGCGGTATGCAAACACCATATATTTT,CASTLDLRYANTIYF